This T cell receptor beta chain was observed in a study of early T cells in non-severe SARS-CoV-2 infection. Germline V gives CDR1 SEHNR, CDR2 FQNEAQ (reference sequence). V was pared by 5 bases and J by 7 bases, with 17 bases between. The length of the CDR3 is 15 residues. TCRdb ran MiXCR on the 5' RACE reads and lists one entry per CDR3 protein. The top ten hold roughly 4.9% of the sample, which has tens of thousands of distinct CDR3 sequences, approximately 5.3% seen once. The table lists this clonotype with many counts. Sequencing was performed on whole blood. The gene calls are TRBV7-9 and TRBJ1-4, with D perhaps TRBD1 (5 bases). The sequence came from an adult who was a healthcare worker with PCR-confirmed SARS-CoV-2 infection or an uninfected control (not recorded which). CDR3 in DNA: TGTGCCAGCAGCCCCCTCGGGTTTGGGGGTGAAAAACTGTTTTTT. It codes for CASSPLGFGGEKLFF. The full variable domain, in which reference TRBV7-9 and TRBJ1-4 provide the parts outside the CDR3, is DTGVSQNPRHKITKRGQNVTFRCDPISEHNRLYWYRQTLGQGPEFLTYFQNEAQLEKSRLLSDRFSAERPKGSFSTLEIQRTEQGDSAMYLCASSPLGFGGEKLFFGSGTQLSVL.